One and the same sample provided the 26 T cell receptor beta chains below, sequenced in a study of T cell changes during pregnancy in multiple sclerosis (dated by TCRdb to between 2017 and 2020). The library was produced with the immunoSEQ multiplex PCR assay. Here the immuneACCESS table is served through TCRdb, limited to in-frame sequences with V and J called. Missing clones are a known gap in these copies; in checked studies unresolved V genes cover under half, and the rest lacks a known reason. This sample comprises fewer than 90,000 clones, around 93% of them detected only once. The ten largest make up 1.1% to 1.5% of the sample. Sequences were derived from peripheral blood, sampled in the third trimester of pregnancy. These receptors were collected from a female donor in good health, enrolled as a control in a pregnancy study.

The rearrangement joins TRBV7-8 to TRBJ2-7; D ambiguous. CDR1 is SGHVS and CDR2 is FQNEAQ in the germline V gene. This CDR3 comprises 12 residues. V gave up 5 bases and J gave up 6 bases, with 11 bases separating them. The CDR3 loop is CASSPAAREQYF. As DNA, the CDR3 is TGTGCCAGCAGCCCCGCGGCTCGCGAGCAGTACTTC. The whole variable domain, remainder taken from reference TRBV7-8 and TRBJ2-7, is GAGVSQSPRYKVAKRGQDVALRCDPISGHVSLFWYQQALGQGPEFLTYFQNEAQLDKSGLPSDRFFAERPEGSVSTLKIQRTQQEDSAVYLCASSPAAREQYFGPGTRLTVT.

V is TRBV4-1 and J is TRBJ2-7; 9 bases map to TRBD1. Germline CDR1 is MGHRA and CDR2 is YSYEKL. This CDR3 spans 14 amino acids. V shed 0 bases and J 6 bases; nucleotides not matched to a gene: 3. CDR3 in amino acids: CASSQEDRGFEQYF. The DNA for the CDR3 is TGCGCCAGCAGCCAAGAAGACAGGGGGTTCGAGCAGTACTTC.

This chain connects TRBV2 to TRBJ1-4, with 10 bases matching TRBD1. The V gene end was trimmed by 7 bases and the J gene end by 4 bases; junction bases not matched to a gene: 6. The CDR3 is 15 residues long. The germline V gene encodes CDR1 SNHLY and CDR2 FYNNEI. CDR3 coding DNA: TGTGCCAGCACCCCCCGGACAGGGGGTAATGAAAAACTGTTTTTT. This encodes CASTPRTGGNEKLFF.

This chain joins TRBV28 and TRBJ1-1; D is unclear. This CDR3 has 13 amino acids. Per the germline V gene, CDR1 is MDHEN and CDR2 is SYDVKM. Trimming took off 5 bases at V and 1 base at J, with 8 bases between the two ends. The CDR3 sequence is CASSTGGNTEAFF. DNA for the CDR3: TGTGCCAGCAGTACGGGTGGGAACACTGAAGCTTTCTTT.

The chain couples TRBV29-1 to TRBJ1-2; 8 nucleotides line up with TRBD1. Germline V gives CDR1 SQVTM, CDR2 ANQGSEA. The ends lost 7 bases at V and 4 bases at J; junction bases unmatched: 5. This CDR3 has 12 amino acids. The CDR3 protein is CSATDRVYGYTF. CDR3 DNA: TGCAGCGCAACGGACAGGGTCTATGGCTACACCTTC.

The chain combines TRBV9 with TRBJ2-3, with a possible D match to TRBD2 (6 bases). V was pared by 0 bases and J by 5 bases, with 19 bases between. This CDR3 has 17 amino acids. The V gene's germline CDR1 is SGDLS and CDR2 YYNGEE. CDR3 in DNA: TGTGCCAGCAGCGTAGGTCCCTACGGGAGTGAAGGAGATACGCAGTATTTT. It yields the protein CASSVGPYGSEGDTQYF.

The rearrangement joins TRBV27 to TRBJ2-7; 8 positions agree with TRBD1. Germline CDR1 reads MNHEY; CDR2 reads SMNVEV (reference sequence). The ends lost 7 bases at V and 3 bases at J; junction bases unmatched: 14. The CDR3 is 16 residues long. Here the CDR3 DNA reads TGTGCCAGCATTGGGGAGGACAGGGCCGGCGTCTACGAGCAGTACTTC. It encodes CASIGEDRAGVYEQYF.

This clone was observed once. In DNA form, the CDR3 reads TGTGCCAGCAGCCCGCTGGGGCTAGGGCGGCCGGATGAGCAGTTCTTC. Protein: CASSPLGLGRPDEQFF. The chain carries TRBV7-8 and TRBJ2-1, with D possibly being TRBD1 (5 bases). Per germline, CDR1 SGHVS and CDR2 FQNEAQ. The CDR3 sequence is 16 residues long. V was shortened by 5 bases and J by 8 bases, with 22 bases between the two germline ends.

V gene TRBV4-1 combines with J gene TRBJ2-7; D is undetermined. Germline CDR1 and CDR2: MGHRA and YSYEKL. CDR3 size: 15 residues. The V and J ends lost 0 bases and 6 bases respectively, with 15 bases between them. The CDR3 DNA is TGCGCCAGCAGCCAAGAGCTAGGTACCCTGGGCGAGCAGTACTTC. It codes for CASSQELGTLGEQYF.

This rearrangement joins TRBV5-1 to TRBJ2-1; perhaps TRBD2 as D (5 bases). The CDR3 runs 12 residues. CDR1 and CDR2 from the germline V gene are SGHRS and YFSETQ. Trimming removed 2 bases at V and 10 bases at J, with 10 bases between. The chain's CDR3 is CASSFWTGEQFF. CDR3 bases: TGCGCCAGCAGCTTTTGGACGGGGGAGCAGTTCTTC.

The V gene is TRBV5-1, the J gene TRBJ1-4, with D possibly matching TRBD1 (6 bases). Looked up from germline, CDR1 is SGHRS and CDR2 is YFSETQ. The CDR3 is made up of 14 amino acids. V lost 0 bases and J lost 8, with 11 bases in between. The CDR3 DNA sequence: TGCGCCAGCAGCTTGGACAGGGCGGGCGAAAAACTGTTTTTT. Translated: CASSLDRAGEKLFF.

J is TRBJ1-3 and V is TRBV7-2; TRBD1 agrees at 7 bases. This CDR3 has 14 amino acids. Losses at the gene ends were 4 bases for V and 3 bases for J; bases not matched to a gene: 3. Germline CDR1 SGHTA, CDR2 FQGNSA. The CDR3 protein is CASSWDSSGNTIYF. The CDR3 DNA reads TGTGCCAGCAGCTGGGACAGCAGTGGAAACACCATATATTTT.

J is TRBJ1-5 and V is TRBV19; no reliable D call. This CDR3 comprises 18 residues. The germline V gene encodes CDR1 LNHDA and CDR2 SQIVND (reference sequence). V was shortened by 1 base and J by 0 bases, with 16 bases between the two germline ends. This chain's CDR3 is CASSIGVVLGNSNQPQHF. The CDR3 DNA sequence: TGTGCCAGTAGTATAGGGGTTGTGTTGGGCAATAGCAATCAGCCCCAGCATTTT.

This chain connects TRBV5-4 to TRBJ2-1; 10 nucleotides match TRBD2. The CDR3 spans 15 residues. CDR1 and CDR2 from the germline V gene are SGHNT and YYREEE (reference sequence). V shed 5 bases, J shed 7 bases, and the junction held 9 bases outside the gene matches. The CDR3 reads CASRGASGSKNEQFF. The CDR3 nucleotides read TGTGCCAGCAGAGGAGCTAGCGGGAGTAAGAATGAGCAGTTCTTC.

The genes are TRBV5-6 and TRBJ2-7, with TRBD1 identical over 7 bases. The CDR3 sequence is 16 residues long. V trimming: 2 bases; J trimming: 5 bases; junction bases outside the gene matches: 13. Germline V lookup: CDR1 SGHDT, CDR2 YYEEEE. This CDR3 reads CASSFFDRERNHEQYF. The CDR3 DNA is TGTGCCAGCAGCTTTTTCGACAGGGAGAGAAATCACGAGCAGTACTTC.

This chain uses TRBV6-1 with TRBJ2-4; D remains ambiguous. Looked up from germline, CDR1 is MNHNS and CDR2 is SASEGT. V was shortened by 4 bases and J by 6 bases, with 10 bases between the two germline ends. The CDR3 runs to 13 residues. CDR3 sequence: CASSALGRNIQYF. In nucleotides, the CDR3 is TGTGCCAGCAGTGCTCTGGGCCGAAACATTCAGTACTTC.

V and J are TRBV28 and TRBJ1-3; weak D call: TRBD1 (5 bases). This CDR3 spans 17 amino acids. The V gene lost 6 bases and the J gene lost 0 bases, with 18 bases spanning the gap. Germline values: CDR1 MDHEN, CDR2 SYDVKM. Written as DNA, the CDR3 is TGTGCCAGCAGCCCGCAGGGTCATCGGGTCTCTGGAAACACCATATATTTT. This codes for CASSPQGHRVSGNTIYF.

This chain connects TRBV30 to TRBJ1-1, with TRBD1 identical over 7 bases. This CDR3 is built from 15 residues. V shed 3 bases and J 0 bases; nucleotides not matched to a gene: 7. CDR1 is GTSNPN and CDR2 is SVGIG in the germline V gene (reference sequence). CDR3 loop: CAWRPPGTVNTEAFF. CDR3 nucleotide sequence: TGTGCCTGGAGACCCCCTGGGACAGTGAACACTGAAGCTTTCTTT.

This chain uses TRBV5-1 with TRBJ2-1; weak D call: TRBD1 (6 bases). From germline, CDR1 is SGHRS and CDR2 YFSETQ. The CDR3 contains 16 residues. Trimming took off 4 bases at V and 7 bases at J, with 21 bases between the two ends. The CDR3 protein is CASSQATGIVGNEQFF. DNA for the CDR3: TGCGCCAGCAGCCAGGCAACAGGGATCGTTGGAAATGAGCAGTTCTTC.

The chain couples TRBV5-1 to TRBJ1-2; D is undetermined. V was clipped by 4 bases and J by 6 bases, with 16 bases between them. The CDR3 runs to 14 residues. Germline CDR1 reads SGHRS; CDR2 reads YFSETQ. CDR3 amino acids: CASSIQTVRDGYTF. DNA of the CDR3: TGCGCCAGCAGCATTCAGACGGTGAGGGATGGCTACACCTTC. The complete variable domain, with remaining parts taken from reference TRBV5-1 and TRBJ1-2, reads KAGVTQTPRYLIKTRGQQVTLSCSPISGHRSVSWYQQTPGQGLQFLFEYFSETQRNKGNFPGRFSGRQFSNSRSEMNVSTLELGDSALYLCASSIQTVRDGYTFGSGTRLTVV.

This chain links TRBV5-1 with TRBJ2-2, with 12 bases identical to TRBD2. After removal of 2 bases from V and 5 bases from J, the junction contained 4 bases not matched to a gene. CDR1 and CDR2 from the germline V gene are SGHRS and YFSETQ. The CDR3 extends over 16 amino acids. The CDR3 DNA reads TGCGCCAGCAGCTTCGGGACTAGCGGGCCTACCGGGGAGCTGTTTTTT. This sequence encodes CASSFGTSGPTGELFF.

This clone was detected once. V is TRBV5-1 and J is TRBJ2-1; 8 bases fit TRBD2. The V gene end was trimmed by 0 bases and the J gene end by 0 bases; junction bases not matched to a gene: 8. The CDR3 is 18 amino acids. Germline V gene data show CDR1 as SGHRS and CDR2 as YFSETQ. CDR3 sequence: CASSLDTPGGSSYNEQFF. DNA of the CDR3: TGCGCCAGCAGCTTGGACACCCCGGGGGGGAGCTCCTACAATGAGCAGTTCTTC.

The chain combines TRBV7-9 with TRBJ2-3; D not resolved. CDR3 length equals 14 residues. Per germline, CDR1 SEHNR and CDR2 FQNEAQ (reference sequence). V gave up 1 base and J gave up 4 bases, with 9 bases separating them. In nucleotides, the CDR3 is TGTGCCAGCAGCTTAGAACGGAGAGCAGATACGCAGTATTTT. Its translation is CASSLERRADTQYF.

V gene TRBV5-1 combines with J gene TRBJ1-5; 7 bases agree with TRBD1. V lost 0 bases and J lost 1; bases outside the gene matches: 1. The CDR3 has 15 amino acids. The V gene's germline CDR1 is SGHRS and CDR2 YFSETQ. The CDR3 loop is CASSLEGGSNQPQHF. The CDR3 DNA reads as TGCGCCAGCAGCTTGGAAGGGGGCAGCAATCAGCCCCAGCATTTT.

This CDR3 is CASSRGLAGGTDTQYF. The CDR3 bases are TGCGCCAGCAGCAGAGGACTAGCGGGTGGCACAGATACGCAGTATTTT. The V call is TRBV5-1, the J call TRBJ2-3; 11 bases match TRBD2. Per germline, CDR1 SGHRS and CDR2 YFSETQ. This CDR3 is built from 16 residues. J lost 1 base, V lost 4 bases, and 5 bases had no gene match. Supplemented by reference TRBV5-1 and TRBJ2-3, the full variable domain reads KAGVTQTPRYLIKTRGQQVTLSCSPISGHRSVSWYQQTPGQGLQFLFEYFSETQRNKGNFPGRFSGRQFSNSRSEMNVSTLELGDSALYLCASSRGLAGGTDTQYFGPGTRLTVL.

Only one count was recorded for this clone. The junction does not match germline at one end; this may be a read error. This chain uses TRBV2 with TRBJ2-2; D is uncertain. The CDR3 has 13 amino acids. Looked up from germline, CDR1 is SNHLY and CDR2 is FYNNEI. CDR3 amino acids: CASREEFGGELFF. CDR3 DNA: TGTGCCAGCCGTGAGGAGTTTGGCGGGGAGCTGTTTTTT.